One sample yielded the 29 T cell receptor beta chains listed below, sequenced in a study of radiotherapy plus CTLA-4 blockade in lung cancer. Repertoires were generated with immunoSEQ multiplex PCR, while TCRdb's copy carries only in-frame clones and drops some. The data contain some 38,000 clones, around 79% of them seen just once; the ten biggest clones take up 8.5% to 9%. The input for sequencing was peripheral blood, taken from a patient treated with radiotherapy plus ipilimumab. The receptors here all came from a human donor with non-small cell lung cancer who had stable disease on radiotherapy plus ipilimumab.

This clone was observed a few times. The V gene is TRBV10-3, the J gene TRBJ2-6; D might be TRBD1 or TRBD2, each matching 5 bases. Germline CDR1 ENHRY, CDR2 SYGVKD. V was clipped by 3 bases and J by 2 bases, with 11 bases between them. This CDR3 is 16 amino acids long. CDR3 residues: CAISENRRTGANVLTF. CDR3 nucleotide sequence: TGTGCCATCAGTGAAAACAGGAGGACTGGGGCCAACGTCCTGACTTTC.

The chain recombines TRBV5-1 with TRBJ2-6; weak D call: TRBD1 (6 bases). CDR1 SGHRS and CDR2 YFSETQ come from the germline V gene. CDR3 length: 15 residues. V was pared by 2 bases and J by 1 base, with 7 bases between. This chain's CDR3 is CASSLTGSGANVLTF. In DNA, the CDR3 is TGCGCCAGCAGCTTAACAGGGTCTGGGGCCAACGTCCTGACTTTC.

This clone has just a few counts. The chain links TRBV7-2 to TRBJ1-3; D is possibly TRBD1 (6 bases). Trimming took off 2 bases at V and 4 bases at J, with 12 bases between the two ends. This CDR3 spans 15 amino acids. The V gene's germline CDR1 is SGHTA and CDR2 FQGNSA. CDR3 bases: TGTGCCAGCAGCTTACAGGGGTCGGAGGGAAACACCATATATTTT. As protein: CASSLQGSEGNTIYF. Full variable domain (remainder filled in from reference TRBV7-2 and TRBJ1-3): GAGVSQSPSNKVTEKGKDVELRCDPISGHTALYWYRQSLGQGLEFLIYFQGNSAPDKSGLPSDRFSAERTGGSVSTLTIQRTQQEDSAVYLCASSLQGSEGNTIYFGEGSWLTVV.

CDR3 bases: TGTGCCAGTAGCTCGGGACAGGAGAATGAAAAACTGTTTTTT. Its translation is CASSSGQENEKLFF. The rearrangement joins TRBV19 to TRBJ1-4, with 8 positions matching TRBD1. The J segment lost 5 bases and the V segment lost 6 bases, leaving 5 bases of the junction unmatched. CDR3 length equals 14 residues. Germline V gene data show CDR1 as LNHDA and CDR2 as SQIVND (reference sequence).

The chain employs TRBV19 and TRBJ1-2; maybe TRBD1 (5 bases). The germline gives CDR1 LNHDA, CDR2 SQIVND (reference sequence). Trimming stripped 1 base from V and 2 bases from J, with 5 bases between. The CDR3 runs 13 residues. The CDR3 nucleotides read TGTGCCAGTAGTATAGCAGGGAACTATGGCTACACCTTC. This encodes CASSIAGNYGYTF. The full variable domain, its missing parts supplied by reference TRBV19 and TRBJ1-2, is DGGITQSPKYLFRKEGQNVTLSCEQNLNHDAMYWYRQDPGQGLRLIYYSQIVNDFQKGDIAEGYSVSREKKESFPLTVTSAQKNPTAFYLCASSIAGNYGYTFGSGTRLTVV.

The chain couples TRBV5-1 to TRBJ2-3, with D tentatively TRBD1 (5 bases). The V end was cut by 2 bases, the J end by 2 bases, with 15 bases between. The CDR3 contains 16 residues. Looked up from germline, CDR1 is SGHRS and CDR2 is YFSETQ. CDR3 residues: CASSLEARAPTDTQYF. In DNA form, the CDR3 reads TGCGCCAGCAGCTTAGAGGCCAGGGCTCCCACAGATACGCAGTATTTT. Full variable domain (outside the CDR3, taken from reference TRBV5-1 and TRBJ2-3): KAGVTQTPRYLIKTRGQQVTLSCSPISGHRSVSWYQQTPGQGLQFLFEYFSETQRNKGNFPGRFSGRQFSNSRSEMNVSTLELGDSALYLCASSLEARAPTDTQYFGPGTRLTVL.

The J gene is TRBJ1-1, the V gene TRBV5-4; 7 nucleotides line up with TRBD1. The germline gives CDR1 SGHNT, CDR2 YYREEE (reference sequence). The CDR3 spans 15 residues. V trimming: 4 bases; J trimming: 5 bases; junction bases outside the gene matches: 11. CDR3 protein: CASSGSRGMGTEAFF. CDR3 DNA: TGTGCCAGCAGCGGCTCCAGGGGGATGGGGACTGAAGCTTTCTTT.

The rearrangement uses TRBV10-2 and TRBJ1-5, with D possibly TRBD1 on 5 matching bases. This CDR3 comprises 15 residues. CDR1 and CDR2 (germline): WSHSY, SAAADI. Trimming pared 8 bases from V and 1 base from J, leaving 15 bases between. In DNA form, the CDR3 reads TGCGCCAGCGCGGAGGGGCAGGCAAGCAATCAGCCCCAGCATTTT. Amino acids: CASAEGQASNQPQHF.

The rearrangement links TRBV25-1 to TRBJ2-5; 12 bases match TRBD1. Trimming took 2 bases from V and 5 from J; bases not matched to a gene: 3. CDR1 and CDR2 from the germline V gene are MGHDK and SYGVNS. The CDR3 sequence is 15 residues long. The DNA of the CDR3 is TGTGCCAGCAGTGAAGGGACAGGGGGCTGGGAGACCCAGTACTTC. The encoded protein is CASSEGTGGWETQYF.

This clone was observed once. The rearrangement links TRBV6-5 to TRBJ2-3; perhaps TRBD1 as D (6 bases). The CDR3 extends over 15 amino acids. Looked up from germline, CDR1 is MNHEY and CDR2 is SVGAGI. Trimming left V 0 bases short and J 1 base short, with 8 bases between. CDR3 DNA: TGTGCCAGCAGTTACTCAAACAGGGGCACAGATACGCAGTATTTT. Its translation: CASSYSNRGTDTQYF.

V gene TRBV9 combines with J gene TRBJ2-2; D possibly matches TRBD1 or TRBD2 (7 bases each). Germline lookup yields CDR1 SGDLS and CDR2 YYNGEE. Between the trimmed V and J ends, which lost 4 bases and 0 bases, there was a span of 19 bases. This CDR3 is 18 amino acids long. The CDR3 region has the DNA TGTGCCAGCAGCCCCAGGGGGGGTCGGCGGACGAACACCGGGGAGCTGTTTTTT. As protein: CASSPRGGRRTNTGELFF. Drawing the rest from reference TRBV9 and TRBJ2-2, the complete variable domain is DSGVTQTPKHLITATGQRVTLRCSPRSGDLSVYWYQQSLDQGLQFLIQYYNGEERAKGNILERFSAQQFPDLHSELNLSSLELGDSALYFCASSPRGGRRTNTGELFFGEGSRLTVL.

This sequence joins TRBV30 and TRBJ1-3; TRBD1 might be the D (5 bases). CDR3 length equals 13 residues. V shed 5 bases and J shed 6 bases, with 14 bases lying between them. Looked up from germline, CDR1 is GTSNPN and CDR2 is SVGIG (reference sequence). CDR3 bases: TGTGCCTGGTCAGGGAGGGTTGAAAACACCATATATTTT. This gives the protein CAWSGRVENTIYF.

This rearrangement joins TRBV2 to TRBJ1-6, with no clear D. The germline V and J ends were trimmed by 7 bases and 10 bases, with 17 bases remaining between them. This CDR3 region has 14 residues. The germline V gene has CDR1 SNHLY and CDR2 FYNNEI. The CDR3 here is CASTIERMDSPLHF. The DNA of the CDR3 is TGTGCCAGCACTATCGAACGGATGGACTCACCCCTCCACTTT.

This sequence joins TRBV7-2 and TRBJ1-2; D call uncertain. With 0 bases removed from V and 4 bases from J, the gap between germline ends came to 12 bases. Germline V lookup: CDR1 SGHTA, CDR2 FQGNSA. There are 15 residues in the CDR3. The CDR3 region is CASSLARRSTYGYTF. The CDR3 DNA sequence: TGTGCCAGCAGCTTAGCAAGGCGGTCTACCTATGGCTACACCTTC.

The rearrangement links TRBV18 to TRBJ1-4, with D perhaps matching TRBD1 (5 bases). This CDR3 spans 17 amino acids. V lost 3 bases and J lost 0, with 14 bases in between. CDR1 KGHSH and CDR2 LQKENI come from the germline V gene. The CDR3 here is CASSPPRDRTTNEKLFF. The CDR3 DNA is TGTGCCAGCTCACCCCCTAGGGACCGTACAACTAATGAAAAACTGTTTTTT.

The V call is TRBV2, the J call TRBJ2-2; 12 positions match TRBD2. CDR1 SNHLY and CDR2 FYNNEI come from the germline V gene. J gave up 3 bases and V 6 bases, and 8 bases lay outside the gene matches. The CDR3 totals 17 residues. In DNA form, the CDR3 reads TGTGCCAGCAGGCCGGGGGGACTAGCGGGCCACACCGGGGAGCTGTTTTTT. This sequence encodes CASRPGGLAGHTGELFF. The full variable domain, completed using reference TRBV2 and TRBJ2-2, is EPEVTQTPSHQVTQMGQEVILRCVPISNHLYFYWYRQILGQKVEFLVSFYNNEISEKSEIFDDQFSVERPDGSNFTLKIRSTKLEDSAMYFCASRPGGLAGHTGELFFGEGSRLTVL.

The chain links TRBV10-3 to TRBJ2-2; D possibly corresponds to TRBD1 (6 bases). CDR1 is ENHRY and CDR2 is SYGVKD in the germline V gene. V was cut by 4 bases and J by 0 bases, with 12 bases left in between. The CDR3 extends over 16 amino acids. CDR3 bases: TGTGCCATCAGTGGGTGGGACAACGCGAACACCGGGGAGCTGTTTTTT. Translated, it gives CAISGWDNANTGELFF.

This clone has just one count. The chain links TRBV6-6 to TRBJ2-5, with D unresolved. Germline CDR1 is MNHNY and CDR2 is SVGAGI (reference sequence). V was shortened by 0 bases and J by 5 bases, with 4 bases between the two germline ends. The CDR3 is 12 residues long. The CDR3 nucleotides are TGTGCCAGCAGTTACTCGGGGGAGACCCAGTACTTC. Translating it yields CASSYSGETQYF.

The CDR3 loop is CASSLVPDYNSPLHF. The CDR3 DNA reads TGTGCCAGCAGCTTAGTTCCAGATTATAATTCACCCCTCCACTTT. The V and J genes are TRBV11-2 and TRBJ1-6; D unclear. The V gene lost 1 base and the J gene lost 4 bases, with 8 bases spanning the gap. The germline CDR1 and CDR2 sequences are SGHAT and FQNNGV. CDR3 length equals 15 residues.

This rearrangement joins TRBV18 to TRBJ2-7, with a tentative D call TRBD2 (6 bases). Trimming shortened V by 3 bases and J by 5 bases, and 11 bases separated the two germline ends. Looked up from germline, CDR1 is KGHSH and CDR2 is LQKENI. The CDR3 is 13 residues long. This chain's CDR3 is CASSPSGRHEQYV. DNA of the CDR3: TGTGCCAGCTCACCGTCAGGGAGGCACGAGCAGTACGTC.

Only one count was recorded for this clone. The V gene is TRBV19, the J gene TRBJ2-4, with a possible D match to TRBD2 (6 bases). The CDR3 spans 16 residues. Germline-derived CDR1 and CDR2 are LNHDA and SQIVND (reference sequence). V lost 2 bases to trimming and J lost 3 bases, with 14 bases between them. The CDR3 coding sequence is TGTGCCAGTAGTATATTGGAGGGGTCGGGCAAAAACATTCAGTACTTC. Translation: CASSILEGSGKNIQYF.

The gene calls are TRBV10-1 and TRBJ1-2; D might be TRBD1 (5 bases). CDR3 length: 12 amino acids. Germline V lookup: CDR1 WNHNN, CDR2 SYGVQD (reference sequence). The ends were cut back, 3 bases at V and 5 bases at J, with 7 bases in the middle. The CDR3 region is CASSDREYGYTF. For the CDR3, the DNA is TGCGCCAGCAGTGACAGGGAGTATGGCTACACCTTC.

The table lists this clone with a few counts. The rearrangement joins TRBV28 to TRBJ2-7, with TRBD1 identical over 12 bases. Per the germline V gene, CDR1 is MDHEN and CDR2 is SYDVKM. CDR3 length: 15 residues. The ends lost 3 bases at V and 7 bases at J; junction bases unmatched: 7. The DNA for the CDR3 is TGTGCCAGCAGTTTCCGGGACAGGGGGCTGGGAGAGCAGTACGTC. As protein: CASSFRDRGLGEQYV.

The CDR3 sequence: CAWSFPRANQPQHF. Written as DNA, the CDR3 is TGTGCCTGGAGTTTTCCTAGGGCCAATCAGCCCCAGCATTTT. This sequence joins TRBV30 and TRBJ1-5, with D hard to call. CDR1 and CDR2 from the germline V gene are GTSNPN and SVGIG (reference sequence). CDR3 size: 14 residues. V was trimmed by 2 bases and J by 3 bases, leaving 11 bases between them.

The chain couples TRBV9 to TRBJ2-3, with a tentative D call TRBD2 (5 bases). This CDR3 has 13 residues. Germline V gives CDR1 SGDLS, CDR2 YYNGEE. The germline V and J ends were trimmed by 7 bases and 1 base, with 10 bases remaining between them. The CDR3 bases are TGTGCCAGCGCGGGCTCCCGCACAGATACGCAGTATTTT. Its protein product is CASAGSRTDTQYF.

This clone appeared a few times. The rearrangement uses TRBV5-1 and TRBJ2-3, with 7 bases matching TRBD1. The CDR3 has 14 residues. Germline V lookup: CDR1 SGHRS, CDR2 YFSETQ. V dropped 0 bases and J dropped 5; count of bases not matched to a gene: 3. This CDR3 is CASSLDRGGDTQYF. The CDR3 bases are TGCGCCAGCAGCTTGGACAGGGGTGGAGATACGCAGTATTTT.

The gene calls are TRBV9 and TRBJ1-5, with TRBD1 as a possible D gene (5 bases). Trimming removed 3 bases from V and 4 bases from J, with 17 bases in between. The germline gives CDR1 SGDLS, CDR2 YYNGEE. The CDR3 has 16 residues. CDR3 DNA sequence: TGTGCCAGCAGCGAAGGGACGCTTTCCCATAATCAGCCCCAGCATTTT. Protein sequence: CASSEGTLSHNQPQHF. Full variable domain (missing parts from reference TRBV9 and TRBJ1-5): DSGVTQTPKHLITATGQRVTLRCSPRSGDLSVYWYQQSLDQGLQFLIQYYNGEERAKGNILERFSAQQFPDLHSELNLSSLELGDSALYFCASSEGTLSHNQPQHFGDGTRLSIL.

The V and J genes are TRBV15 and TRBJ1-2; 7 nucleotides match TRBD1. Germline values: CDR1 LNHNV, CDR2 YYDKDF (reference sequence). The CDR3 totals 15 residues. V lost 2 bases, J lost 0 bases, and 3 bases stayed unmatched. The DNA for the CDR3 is TGTGCCACCAGCAGATCCGGGACAGCTAACTATGGCTACACCTTC. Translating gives CATSRSGTANYGYTF. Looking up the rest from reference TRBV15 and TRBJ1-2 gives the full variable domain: DAMVIQNPRYQVTQFGKPVTLSCSQTLNHNVMYWYQQKSSQAPKLLFHYYDKDFNNEADTPDNFQSRRPNTSFCFLDIRSPGLGDTAMYLCATSRSGTANYGYTFGSGTRLTVV.

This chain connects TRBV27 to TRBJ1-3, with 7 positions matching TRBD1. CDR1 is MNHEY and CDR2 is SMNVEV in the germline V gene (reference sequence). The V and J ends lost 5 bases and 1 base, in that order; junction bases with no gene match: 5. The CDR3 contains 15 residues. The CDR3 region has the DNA TGTGCCAGCAGTCCGGGGACAGCGTCTGGAAACACCATATATTTT. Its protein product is CASSPGTASGNTIYF.